The 14 T cell receptor beta chains below all came from one sample that was sequenced in a study of blood T cell repertoires in COVID-19. Clones were read by immunoSEQ multiplex PCR, and TCRdb kept only the in-frame ones, dropping some. Seen here are approximately 300,000 clones, more than 90% observed once, and the top ten hold roughly 18%. Sequencing was carried out using PBMCs or T cells enriched from blood (not recorded which). All receptors derive from a woman aged 30 to 39 who had recovered from COVID-19.

This chain joins TRBV5-1 and TRBJ1-1; 7 nucleotides align to TRBD1. Germline assignment: CDR1 SGHRS and CDR2 YFSETQ. The CDR3 length is 14 residues. J lost 2 bases, V lost 4 bases, and 5 bases had no gene match. The CDR3 nucleotides read TGCGCCAGCAGCCCTTGGACAGGAAACACTGAAGCTTTCTTT. This encodes CASSPWTGNTEAFF.

The V gene is TRBV6-4, the J gene TRBJ2-7; TRBD1 matches 8 bases. The germline V gene encodes CDR1 MRHNA and CDR2 SNTAGT. J was trimmed by 3 bases and V by 4 bases; bases with no gene match: 8. This CDR3 is 15 amino acids long. The CDR3 region is CASSVGTGILYEQYF. The CDR3 region has the DNA TGTGCCAGCAGTGTCGGGACAGGCATCCTCTACGAGCAGTACTTC.

This chain connects TRBV28 to TRBJ1-2, with D possibly matching TRBD1 (6 bases). V lost 4 bases and J lost 0, with 12 bases in between. This CDR3 spans 15 amino acids. Germline V gene sequence: CDR1 MDHEN, CDR2 SYDVKM. In DNA, the CDR3 is TGTGCCAGCAGTTGGAGGACAGCGGCTAACTATGGCTACACCTTC. This translates into CASSWRTAANYGYTF.

Here the CDR3 reads CASSTGRMAFF. The CDR3 bases are TGTGCCAGCAGCACAGGGCGAATGGCTTTCTTT. The chain couples TRBV28 to TRBJ1-1; D perhaps matches TRBD1 (6 bases). Germline loops: CDR1 MDHEN, CDR2 SYDVKM. The CDR3 is 11 amino acids. V lost 6 bases and J lost 11, with 13 bases in between.

The chain couples TRBV2 to TRBJ1-4; D uncertain. This CDR3 is built from 12 residues. V gave up 7 bases and J gave up 8 bases, with 11 bases separating them. Germline CDR1 is SNHLY and CDR2 is FYNNEI. Here the CDR3 DNA reads TGTGCCAGCATCTTCAGAGGGGAAAAACTGTTTTTT. Amino acids: CASIFRGEKLFF.

This sequence joins TRBV6-4 and TRBJ2-2, with D unresolved. The CDR3 is made up of 17 amino acids. V was clipped by 5 bases and J by 1 base, with 17 bases between them. From germline, CDR1 is MRHNA and CDR2 SNTAGT. CDR3 loop: CASSPDFIWQNTGELFF. In DNA, the CDR3 is TGTGCCAGCAGTCCTGACTTTATATGGCAGAACACCGGGGAGCTGTTTTTT.

Turning to this clone: One end of the junction fails to match germline, which may point to a read error. The CDR3 bases are TGTGCCAGCAGCCATAGGGGCAGTGGCCCGCTTGCCTTC. Its protein product is CASSHRGSGPLAF. This chain connects TRBV3-1 (or the pseudogene TRBV3-2) to TRBJ1-2; tentative D call: TRBD1 (5 bases). The CDR3 has 13 amino acids. Per the germline V gene, CDR1 is LGHDT and CDR2 is YNNKEL (reference sequence).

The V gene is TRBV7-2, the J gene TRBJ2-7; 12 bases are a match to TRBD2. V gave up 6 bases and J gave up 4 bases; unmatched junction bases: 4. The CDR3 covers 14 residues. The germline V gene has CDR1 SGHTA and CDR2 FQGNSA. CDR3 loop: CASSGTSGLYEQYF. DNA of the CDR3: TGTGCCAGCAGTGGGACTAGCGGGCTATACGAGCAGTACTTC.

The genes are TRBV7-2 and TRBJ1-5, with D possibly being TRBD1 (5 bases). V was trimmed by 2 bases and J by 7 bases, leaving 15 bases between them. This CDR3 contains 15 residues. In germline, CDR1 is SGHTA, CDR2 FQGNSA. CDR3 protein: CASSLRGEGSQPQHF. Here the CDR3 DNA reads TGTGCCAGCAGCTTACGGGGGGAGGGATCCCAGCCCCAGCATTTT.

This clone occurred once. The chain has TRBV4-2 and TRBJ2-1; 7 bases map to TRBD1. Unmatched junction bases numbered 4, after V lost 0 bases and J lost 2 bases. There are 16 residues in the CDR3. Looked up from germline, CDR1 is LGHNA and CDR2 is YNFKEQ. The CDR3 nucleotides read TGTGCCAGCAGCCAAGAGGGCGACAGGGCCTACAATGAGCAGTTCTTC. Translating it yields CASSQEGDRAYNEQFF.

The rearrangement joins TRBV10-3 to TRBJ1-2, with 11 nucleotides matching TRBD1. Germline V lookup: CDR1 ENHRY, CDR2 SYGVKD. Trimming removed 5 bases from V and 3 bases from J; junction bases left unmatched: 11. The CDR3 has 17 amino acids. The DNA for the CDR3 is TGTGCCATCAGTTCGGGGACAGGGGGAGATCCCCACTATGGCTACACCTTC. This codes for CAISSGTGGDPHYGYTF.

The chain joins TRBV11-2 to TRBJ1-2; D may be TRBD1 (6 bases). The CDR3 is 12 amino acids. CDR1 and CDR2 (germline): SGHAT, FQNNGV. V was trimmed by 5 bases and J by 8 bases, leaving 12 bases between them. CDR3: CASSLRDTGYTF. The DNA of the CDR3 is TGTGCCAGCAGCCTCCGGGACACAGGCTACACCTTC.

The chain uses TRBV6-5 and TRBJ1-1, with no clear D. The CDR3 runs 16 residues. The germline gives CDR1 MNHEY, CDR2 SVGAGI. The V gene lost 0 bases and the J gene lost 0 bases, with 11 bases spanning the gap. The CDR3 DNA follows: TGTGCCAGCAGTTACTCCGCGAGCCCGATGAACACTGAAGCTTTCTTT. It encodes CASSYSASPMNTEAFF.

The table lists this clone with a count of one. CDR3 DNA sequence: TGTGCCAGCAGTTCCGGCGGGGCGGCCCAAGAGACCCAGTACTTC. Translated, it gives CASSSGGAAQETQYF. The chain recombines TRBV28 with TRBJ2-5; D is possibly TRBD2 (6 bases). The CDR3 sequence is 15 residues long. In germline, CDR1 is MDHEN, CDR2 SYDVKM. Trimming stripped 4 bases from V and 1 base from J, with 13 bases between.